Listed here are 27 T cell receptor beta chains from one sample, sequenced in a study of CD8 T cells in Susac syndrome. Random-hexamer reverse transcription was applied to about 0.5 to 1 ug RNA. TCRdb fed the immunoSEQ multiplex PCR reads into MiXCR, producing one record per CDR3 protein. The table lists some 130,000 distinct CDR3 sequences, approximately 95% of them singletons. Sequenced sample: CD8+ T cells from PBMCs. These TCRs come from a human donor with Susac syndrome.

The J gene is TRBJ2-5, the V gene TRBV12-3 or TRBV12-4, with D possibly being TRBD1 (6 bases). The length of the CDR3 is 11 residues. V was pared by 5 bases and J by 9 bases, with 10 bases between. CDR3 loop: CASSQGGSQYF. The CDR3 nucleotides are TGTGCCAGCAGTCAAGGGGGTTCCCAGTACTTC.

As DNA, the CDR3 is TGTGCCAGCAGCTTAGATCGCGGGACCACTGAAGCTTTCTTT. It encodes CASSLDRGTTEAFF. This rearrangement joins TRBV7-6 to TRBJ1-1; tentative D call: TRBD1 (5 bases). V was pared by 1 base and J by 4 bases, with 10 bases between. CDR1 is SGHVS and CDR2 is FNYEAQ in the germline V gene. The CDR3 has 14 amino acids.

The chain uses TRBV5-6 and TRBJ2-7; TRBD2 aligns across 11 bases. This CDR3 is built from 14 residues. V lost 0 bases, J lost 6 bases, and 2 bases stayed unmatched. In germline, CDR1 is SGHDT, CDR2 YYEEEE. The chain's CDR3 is CASSLGTSGSEQYF. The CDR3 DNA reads TGTGCCAGCAGCTTGGGCACTAGCGGGAGCGAGCAGTACTTC.

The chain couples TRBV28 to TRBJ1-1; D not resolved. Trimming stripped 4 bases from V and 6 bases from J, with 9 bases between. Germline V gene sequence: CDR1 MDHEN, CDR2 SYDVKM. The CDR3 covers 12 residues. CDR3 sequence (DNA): TGTGCCAGCAGTTCGCGCCCACCTGAAGCTTTCTTT. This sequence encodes CASSSRPPEAFF.

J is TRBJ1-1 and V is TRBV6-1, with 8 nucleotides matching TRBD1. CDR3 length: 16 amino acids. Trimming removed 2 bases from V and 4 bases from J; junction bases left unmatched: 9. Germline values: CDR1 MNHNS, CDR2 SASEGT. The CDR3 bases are TGTGCCAGCAGTGAAAAAAGGCAGGGGGCGTCCACTGAAGCTTTCTTT. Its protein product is CASSEKRQGASTEAFF.

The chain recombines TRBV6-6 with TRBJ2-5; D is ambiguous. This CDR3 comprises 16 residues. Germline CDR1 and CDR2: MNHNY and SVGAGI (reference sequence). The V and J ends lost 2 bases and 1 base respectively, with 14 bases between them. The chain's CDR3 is CASSYNPTAPQETQYF. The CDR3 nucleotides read TGTGCCAGCAGTTACAACCCAACAGCCCCCCAAGAGACCCAGTACTTC.

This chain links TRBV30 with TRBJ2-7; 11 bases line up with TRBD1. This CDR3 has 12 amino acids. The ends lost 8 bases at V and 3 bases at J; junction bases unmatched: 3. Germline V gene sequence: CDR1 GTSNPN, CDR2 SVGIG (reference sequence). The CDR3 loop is CAGQGAYYEQYF. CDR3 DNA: TGTGCCGGACAGGGGGCTTACTACGAGCAGTACTTC.

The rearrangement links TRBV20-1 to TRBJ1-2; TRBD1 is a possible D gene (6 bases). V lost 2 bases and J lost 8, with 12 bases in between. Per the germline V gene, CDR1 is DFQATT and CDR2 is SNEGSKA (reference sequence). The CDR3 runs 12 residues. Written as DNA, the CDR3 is TGCAGTGCTAGACCGGGACAAAGGGGCTACACCTTC. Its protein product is CSARPGQRGYTF.

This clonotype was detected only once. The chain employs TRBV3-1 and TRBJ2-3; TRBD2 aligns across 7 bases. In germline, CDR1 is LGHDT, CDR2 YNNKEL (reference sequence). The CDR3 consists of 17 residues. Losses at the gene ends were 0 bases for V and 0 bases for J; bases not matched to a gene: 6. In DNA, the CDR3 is TGTGCCAGCAGCCAAGATACTGGCGGGAGCAGCACAGATACGCAGTATTTT. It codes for CASSQDTGGSSTDTQYF.

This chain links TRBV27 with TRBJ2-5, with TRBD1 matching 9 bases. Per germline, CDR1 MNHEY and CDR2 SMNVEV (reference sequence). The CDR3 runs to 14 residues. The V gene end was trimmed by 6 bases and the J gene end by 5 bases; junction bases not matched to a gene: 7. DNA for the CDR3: TGTGCCAGCAGCTTGGACAGGGGAGGGGAGACCCAGTACTTC. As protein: CASSLDRGGETQYF.

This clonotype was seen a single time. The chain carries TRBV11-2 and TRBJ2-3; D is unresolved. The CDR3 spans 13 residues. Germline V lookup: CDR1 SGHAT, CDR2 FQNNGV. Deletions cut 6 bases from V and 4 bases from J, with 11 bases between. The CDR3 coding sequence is TGTGCCAGCAGATCGAGTTGGCCAGATACGCAGTATTTT. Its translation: CASRSSWPDTQYF.

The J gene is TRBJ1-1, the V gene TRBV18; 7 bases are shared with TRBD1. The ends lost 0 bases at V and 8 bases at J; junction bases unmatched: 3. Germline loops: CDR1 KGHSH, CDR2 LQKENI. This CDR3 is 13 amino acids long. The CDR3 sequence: CASSPPGTDEAFF. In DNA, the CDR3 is TGTGCCAGCTCACCACCCGGGACAGACGAAGCTTTCTTT.

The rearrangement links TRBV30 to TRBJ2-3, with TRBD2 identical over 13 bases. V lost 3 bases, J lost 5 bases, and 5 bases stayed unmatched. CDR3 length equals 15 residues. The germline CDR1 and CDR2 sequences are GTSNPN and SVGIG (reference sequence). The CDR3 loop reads CAWRRTSGSGDTQYF. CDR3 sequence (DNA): TGTGCCTGGAGGCGGACTAGCGGGAGCGGAGATACGCAGTATTTT.

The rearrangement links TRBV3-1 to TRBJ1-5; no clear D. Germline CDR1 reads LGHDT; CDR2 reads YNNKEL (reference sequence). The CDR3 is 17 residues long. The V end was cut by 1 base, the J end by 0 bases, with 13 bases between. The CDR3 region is CASSQGGAGFSNQPQHF. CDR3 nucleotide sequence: TGTGCCAGCAGCCAAGGAGGAGCGGGATTTAGCAATCAGCCCCAGCATTTT.

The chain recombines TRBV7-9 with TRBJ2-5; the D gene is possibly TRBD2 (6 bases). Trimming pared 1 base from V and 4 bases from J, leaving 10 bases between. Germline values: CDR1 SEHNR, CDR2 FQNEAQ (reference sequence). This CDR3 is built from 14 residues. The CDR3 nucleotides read TGTGCCAGCAGCTTAGGAGGAGCGGGAGAGACCCAGTACTTC. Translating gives CASSLGGAGETQYF.

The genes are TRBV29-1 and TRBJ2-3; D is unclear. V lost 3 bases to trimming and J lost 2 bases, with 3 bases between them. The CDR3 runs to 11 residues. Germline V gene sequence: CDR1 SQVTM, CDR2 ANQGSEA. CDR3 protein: CSVDITDTQYF. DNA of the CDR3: TGCAGCGTTGATATCACAGATACGCAGTATTTT.

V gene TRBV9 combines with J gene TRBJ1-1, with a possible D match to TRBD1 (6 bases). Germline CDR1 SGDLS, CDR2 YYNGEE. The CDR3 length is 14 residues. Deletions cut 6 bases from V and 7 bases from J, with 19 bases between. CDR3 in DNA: TGTGCCAGCACCATGGCGGGGGCAGGCGTTGAAGCTTTCTTT. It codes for CASTMAGAGVEAFF.

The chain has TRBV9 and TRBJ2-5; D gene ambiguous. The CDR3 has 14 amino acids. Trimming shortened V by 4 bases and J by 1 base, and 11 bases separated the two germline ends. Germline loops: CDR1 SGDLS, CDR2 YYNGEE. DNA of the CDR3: TGTGCCAGCAGCCCCGGATCAGGCCAAGAGACCCAGTACTTC. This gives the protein CASSPGSGQETQYF.

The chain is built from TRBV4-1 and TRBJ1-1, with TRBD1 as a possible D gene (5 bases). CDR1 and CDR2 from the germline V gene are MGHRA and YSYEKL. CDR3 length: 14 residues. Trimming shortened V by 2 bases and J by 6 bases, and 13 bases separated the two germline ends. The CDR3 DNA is TGCGCCAGCAGCCAACGGGACGGGGGAGCTGAAGCTTTCTTT. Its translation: CASSQRDGGAEAFF.

CDR3: CASSQAESEDNEQFF. CDR3 coding DNA: TGCGCCAGCAGCCAAGCAGAGTCGGAGGACAATGAGCAGTTCTTC. The chain combines TRBV4-1 with TRBJ2-1; a possible D gene is TRBD2 (5 bases). V shed 1 base and J shed 5 bases, with 12 bases lying between them. Per germline, CDR1 MGHRA and CDR2 YSYEKL. The CDR3 sequence is 15 residues long.

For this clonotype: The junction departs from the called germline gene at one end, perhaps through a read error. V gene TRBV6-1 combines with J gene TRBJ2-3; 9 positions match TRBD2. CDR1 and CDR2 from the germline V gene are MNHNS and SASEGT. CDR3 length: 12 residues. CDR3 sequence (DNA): TGTGCCAGCAGTGAAGCCGCTAGCGGGACGGATTTT. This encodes CASSEAASGTDF.

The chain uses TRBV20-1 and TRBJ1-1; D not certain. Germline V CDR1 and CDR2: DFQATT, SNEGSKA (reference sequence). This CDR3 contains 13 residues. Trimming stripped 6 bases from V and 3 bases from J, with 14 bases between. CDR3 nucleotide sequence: TGCAGTGCCGAATCGGTGAGGGACACTGAAGCTTTCTTT. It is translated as CSAESVRDTEAFF.

As DNA, the CDR3 is TGCGCCAGCAGCCAAGACTTGTCGCTGGATACGCAGTATTTT. It codes for CASSQDLSLDTQYF. V is TRBV4-1 and J is TRBJ2-3; D gene uncertain. V gave up 0 bases and J gave up 6 bases, with 10 bases separating them. Germline V gene data show CDR1 as MGHRA and CDR2 as YSYEKL. This CDR3 is 14 amino acids long.

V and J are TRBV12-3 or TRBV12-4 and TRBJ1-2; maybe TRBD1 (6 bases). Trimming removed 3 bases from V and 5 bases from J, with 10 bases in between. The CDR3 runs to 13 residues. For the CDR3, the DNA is TGTGCCAGCAGTTTTGGGACAAGTTATGGCTACACCTTC. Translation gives CASSFGTSYGYTF.

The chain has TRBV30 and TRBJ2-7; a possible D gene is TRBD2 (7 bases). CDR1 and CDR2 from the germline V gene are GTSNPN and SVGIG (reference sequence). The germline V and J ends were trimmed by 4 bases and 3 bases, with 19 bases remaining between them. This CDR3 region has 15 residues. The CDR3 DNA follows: TGTGCCTGGATTAATCGGGGGGCGAACAGCTACGAGCAGTACTTC. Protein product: CAWINRGANSYEQYF.

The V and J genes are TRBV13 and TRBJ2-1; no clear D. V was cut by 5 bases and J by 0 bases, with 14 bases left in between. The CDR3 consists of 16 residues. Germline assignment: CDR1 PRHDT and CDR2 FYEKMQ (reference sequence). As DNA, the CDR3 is TGTGCCAGCAGCCCCCGCGGATCATCCTCCTACAATGAGCAGTTCTTC. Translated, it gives CASSPRGSSSYNEQFF.

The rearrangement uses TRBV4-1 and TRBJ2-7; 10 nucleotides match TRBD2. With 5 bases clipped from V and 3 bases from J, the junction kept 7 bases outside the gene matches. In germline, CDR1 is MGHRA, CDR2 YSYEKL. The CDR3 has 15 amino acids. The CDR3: CASSEGLADYYEQYF. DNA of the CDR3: TGCGCCAGCAGCGAAGGACTAGCGGACTACTACGAGCAGTACTTC.